This T cell receptor beta chain was obtained from a study of T cell changes during pregnancy in multiple sclerosis. Repertoires were generated with immunoSEQ multiplex PCR, while TCRdb's copy carries only in-frame clones and drops some. Of approximately 90,000 clones listed, roughly 90% are singletons. The CDR3 runs 14 residues. Looked up from germline, CDR1 is SGDLS and CDR2 is YYNGEE. The V end lost 0 bases, the J end lost 1 base, and 7 bases lay between the germline ends. The origin of this receptor is a female donor with multiple sclerosis, enrolled in a pregnancy study. The chain combines TRBV9 with TRBJ1-1; TRBD1 might be the D (5 bases). The sequencing used peripheral blood, collected in the first trimester of pregnancy. In nucleotides, the CDR3 is TGTGCCAGCAGCGTAGCGGGGGGGAACACTGAAGCTTTCTTT. Amino acid sequence: CASSVAGGNTEAFF.